The present T cell receptor beta chain was sequenced within a study of T cell clonality in common variable immunodeficiency. Study observations and caveats: Shared TCRbeta clones were fewer between CVID subjects than controls. CVID subjects had higher TCRbeta clonality than healthy controls, most marked in about a third.

This clone was detected many times. The target antigen is unknown. The read ends 3 residues before the CDR3 terminus; that terminus is restored from the germline J gene. This CDR3 spans 15 amino acids. CDR1 is SGHNT and CDR2 is YENEEA in the germline V gene. V trimming: 4 bases; J trimming: 1 base; junction bases outside the gene matches: 3. Assay used: immunoSEQ multiplex PCR; TCRdb lists only in-frame clones, some missing. Altogether 35,000 to 50,000 clones were found in the sample, and no singletons occur. Source material: peripheral blood mononuclear cells. This TCR was sampled from a person aged 18 to 75 in good health. The chain carries TRBV11-3 and TRBJ2-3; TRBD1 aligns across 9 bases. Partial CDR3 DNA: TGTGCCAGCAGCTCGGACAGGGGTCGCACAGATACG. It specifies CASSSDRGRTDT. The whole CDR3 reads CASSSDRGRTDTQYF.